The TCR beta chain described here comes from a study of early T cells in non-severe SARS-CoV-2 infection (dated by TCRdb to the early 2020s). As for the study more broadly: Because TCR sequencing relied on bulk RNA taken from unsorted whole blood, pairing of alpha and beta chains was not possible.

The study at large found these results: VDJdb matching was skewed toward anti-spike CD8 responses and likely underestimated virus-specific expansions by missing private and CD4 specificities.

The germline V gene (reference sequence) supplies CDR1 DFQATT and CDR2 SNEGSKA. The CDR3 holds 14 amino acids from the cysteine to the phenylalanine. Only the CDR3 portion is preserved as DNA: 42 bases, with reading frame beginning at the first base. V has 3 bases trimmed and J has 6 bases trimmed; junction bases matching no gene number 7. Libraries were constructed by 5' RACE. The data were produced on a NextSeq 500. In the TCR library protocol, unique molecular identifiers were attached to individual cDNA molecules to correct for PCR bias and sequencing error. TCR alpha and beta chains were both sequenced, and the abundances of alpha and beta sequences in each sample were closely correlated with each other. The published analysis was carried out like this. V gene, J gene and CDR3 annotation of TCR sequences was performed with Decombinator V4. TCRs were defined as expanded if a significant change between any two time points was detected under a Poisson model with p below 0.0001. TCR abundances were normalised to the total number of TCRs sequenced in each sample and reported as counts per million. MAIT TCRs were defined by TRAV1-2 paired with TRAJ12, TRAJ20 or TRAJ33, and iNKT TCRs by TRAV10 paired with TRAJ18. VDJdb, accessed on 1 November 2021, was searched for TCRs annotated for CMV, EBV and SARS-CoV-2, and TCRs annotated for more than one antigen were excluded. Using fastp trimming at Q25 and MiXCR clonotype assembly, TCRdb reanalyzed the public sequencing data and kept in-frame beta chains. Rows are combined by CDR3 protein, so each entry shows the most common genes and DNA. TCRdb's processing, not the study's, gives the V and J calls here. The sample table holds some 45,000 distinct CDR3 sequences, of which roughly 4% were seen once. The top ten clonotypes cover over 3% of the sample.

A case-control design nested within a healthcare worker cohort in London, UK, was used, with weekly nasopharyngeal swab PCR tests and blood sampling performed. Healthcare workers were enrolled in the week of the UK lockdown, from 23 to 31 March 2020, and were followed every week for up to roughly 16 weeks. The table lists this clonotype with many counts. Its antigen has not been determined. Nothing much larger sits one base from this clone, and base qualities are not available. This receptor was obtained from an adult who was a healthcare worker with PCR-confirmed SARS-CoV-2 infection or an uninfected control (not recorded which). This receptor chain uses TRBV20-1 and TRBJ2-3, and 9 bases in between align with TRBD2. Sequencing was carried out using whole blood. This receptor has the CDR3 CSARTSGPLDTQYF. The bases are TGCAGTGCTAGGACTAGCGGCCCTCTTGATACGCAGTATTTT.